A single T cell receptor (beta chain) is shown here with its context. TCRdb reanalysed the RT-PCR reads using MiXCR and keeps one entry per CDR3 protein. The sample records approximately 720,000 distinct CDR3 sequences, about 14% being singletons. The V end was cut by 5 bases, the J end by 5 bases, with 16 bases between. Germline loops: CDR1 LNHDA, CDR2 SQIVND (reference sequence). The CDR3 totals 15 residues. Sequencing used memory CD4+ T cells from blood. The chain recombines TRBV19 with TRBJ2-1, with D possibly being TRBD1 or TRBD2 (5 bases each). The TCR originated in a female donor in good health, serving as a healthy control. This chain's CDR3 is CASSVNRQRDNEQFF. CDR3 nucleotides: TGTGCCAGTAGTGTCAACCGACAGAGGGACAATGAGCAGTTCTTC. Full variable domain (missing parts from reference TRBV19 and TRBJ2-1): DGGITQSPKYLFRKEGQNVTLSCEQNLNHDAMYWYRQDPGQGLRLIYYSQIVNDFQKGDIAEGYSVSREKKESFPLTVTSAQKNPTAFYLCASSVNRQRDNEQFFGPGTRLTVL.